The sequence of this TCR beta chain was determined in a study of blood T cells in healthy people across ages. The second PCR ran about 6 to 11 cycles with a sample-barcoded 5' primer and J-beta primers. One entry per CDR3 protein, called by TCRdb with MiXCR from the 5' RACE reads. The repertoire holds about 380,000 distinct CDR3 sequences, with approximately 51% as singletons. Per the germline V gene, CDR1 is LGHNA and CDR2 is YSLEER. V gave up 0 bases and J gave up 3 bases, with 13 bases separating them. The CDR3 has 16 residues. This clonotype has only a few counts. The V gene is TRBV4-3, the J gene TRBJ2-3; tentative D call: TRBD1 (5 bases). The receptor comes from a man in his 60s in good health. The sequenced sample consisted of blood. The CDR3 sequence is CASSQDVQGWTDTQYF. CDR3 DNA sequence: TGCGCCAGCAGCCAAGATGTTCAGGGTTGGACAGATACGCAGTATTTT.